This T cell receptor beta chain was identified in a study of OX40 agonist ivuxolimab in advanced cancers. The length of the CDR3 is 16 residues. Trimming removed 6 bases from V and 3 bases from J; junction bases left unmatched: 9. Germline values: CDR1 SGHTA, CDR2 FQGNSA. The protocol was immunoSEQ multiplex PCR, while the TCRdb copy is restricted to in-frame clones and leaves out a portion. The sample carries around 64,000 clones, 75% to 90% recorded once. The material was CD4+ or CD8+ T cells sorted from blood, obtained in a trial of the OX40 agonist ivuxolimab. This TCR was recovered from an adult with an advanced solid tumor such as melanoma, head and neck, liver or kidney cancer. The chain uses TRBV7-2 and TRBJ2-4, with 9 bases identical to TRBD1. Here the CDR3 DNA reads TGTGCCAGCAGGGGGGCAGGGACAGGGTTCAAAAACATTCAGTACTTC. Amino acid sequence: CASRGAGTGFKNIQYF.